The clone carrying this T cell receptor (beta chain) was seen many times. Its antigen is currently unknown. Amplification targeted TCR beta CDR3 regions from RNA transcripts. RT-PCR in the first round (using the HTBI primer set) targeted the TCR CDR3. TCRdb reprocessed the multiplex PCR reads via MiXCR and lists one record per CDR3 protein. The sample consists of about 270,000 distinct CDR3 sequences, about 16% of them appearing once. This sample stems from a study of T cells in Graves' hyperthyroidism and ophthalmopathy. Broader study findings: Blood also carried most thyroid clonotypes expanded above 0.001.

This sequence originates from a woman aged 50 to 60 with Graves' hyperthyroidism that later progressed to Graves' ophthalmopathy. Sample: blood.

This CDR3 is CASSSGGGGTDTQYF. CDR3 DNA sequence: TGTGCCAGCAGTTCGGGTGGGGGCGGCACAGATACGCAGTATTTT. The chain joins TRBV28 to TRBJ2-3, with D possibly TRBD1 on 6 matching bases. CDR1 MDHEN and CDR2 SYDVKM come from the germline V gene. The CDR3 has 15 amino acids. V was cut by 4 bases and J by 1 base, with 12 bases left in between.